The sequence of this T cell receptor beta chain was determined in a study of T cell responses to AZD1222 COVID-19 vaccine. Study observations and caveats: Clonal diversity was possibly underestimated, and the donors were mostly white British, with more females. Along spike, vaccine-associated CD4 TCRs were found throughout, with dominance at 160-218 and 743-854. Baseline testing showed seropositivity in only a handful of AZD1222 recipients. Repertoires were collected only later (after the peak T cell response had occurred).

Using immunoSEQ multiplex PCR, the repertoire was profiled, and TCRdb retains in-frame clones only, with some absent. Of some 170,000 clones in the sample, about 89% were seen once. The germline V and J ends were trimmed by 5 bases and 0 bases, with 14 bases remaining between them. The V gene's germline CDR1 is MDHEN and CDR2 SYDVKM. The CDR3 totals 16 residues. This clone has a handful of counts. Its antigen is undetermined. The J gene is TRBJ2-1, the V gene TRBV28; TRBD1 might be the D (8 bases). This receptor was taken from an adult in good health. Source: peripheral blood, taken on day 0 of AZD1222 vaccination. CDR3 in amino acids: CASSAGGGSSYNEQFF. CDR3 in DNA: TGTGCCAGCAGTGCAGGGGGCGGGAGCTCCTACAATGAGCAGTTCTTC. Full variable domain (outside the CDR3, taken from reference TRBV28 and TRBJ2-1): DVKVTQSSRYLVKRTGEKVFLECVQDMDHENMFWYRQDPGLGLRLIYFSYDVKMKEKGDIPEGYSVSREKKERFSLILESASTNQTSMYLCASSAGGGSSYNEQFFGPGTRLTVL.